This T cell receptor beta chain was obtained from a study of blood T cells in healthy people across ages (dated by TCRdb to between 2014 and 2017). Regarding the research as a whole: In model experiments, template switching captured roughly one uniquely barcoded TCR beta cDNA molecule for every two T cells. Donors of different ages were randomly distributed across sequencing lanes to avoid experimental bias. Using deep sequencing normalized with unique cDNA molecular identifiers, the study measured how TCR beta repertoire diversity changes with age. The study analyzed two additional independent replicas of 1 million unique cDNA reads from the same blood draw for two donors, one aged 18 to 30 and one aged 80 or older. Donors were grouped into four age groups: young (average approximately 16 years), middle-aged (under 40), aged (62) and long-lived (approximately 75). Summary of the overall study and its limitations: Total diversity estimates from one million sequenced T cells were considered lower bounds and underestimates. The long-lived group showed more naive CD4+ T cells, fewer expanded clones and increased TCR diversity than the aged group, suggesting age selection. Bulk unsorted PBMC profiling prevented conclusive comparison of naive and antigen-experienced compartments. The percentage of naive T cells measured by flow cytometry correlated strongly with observed TCR beta diversity. Because the CMV infection status of the donors was unknown, age-related changes in expanded clonotypes may potentially have been confounded. As age increased, observed TCR beta diversity per million T cells dropped in a roughly linear way, and a significant reduction was already evident by age 40.

The donors were a few dozen Caucasian individuals from Russia, aged roughly 6 to 100 years, who were systemically healthy. Ten milliliters of peripheral blood were drawn from each donor into EDTA-treated Vacutainer tubes. PBMCs were isolated by Ficoll-Paque density-gradient centrifugation, with at least 7 million obtained per sample. Trizol reagent was used to extract total RNA from PBMCs, with at least 6 micrograms per sample. For every donor, an aliquot of PBMCs went through flow cytometry to measure the percentages of naive CD45RAhigh/CD27high T cells. Worth noting for this clonotype: The antigen this receptor binds is unknown. Base quality data are lacking; no much larger clone is found one base away.

Library generation was performed with 5' RACE. Sequencing took place on an Illumina HiSeq 2500. A second PCR of roughly 7 to 11 cycles was performed with a sample-barcoded 5' primer and a J-beta primer mix. A template-switch 5' adaptor carrying 12 random nucleotides introduced a unique molecular identifier onto each TCR beta cDNA molecule. At least 3 million CDR3-containing paired-end reads were obtained from each sample. All of the RNA was converted into first-strand cDNA using the Mint cDNA synthesis kit, with a TRBC-specific oligonucleotide serving as the primer. After uracil-DNA glycosylase treatment, a first 18-cycle PCR used universal primers M1SS and BC2_uni_R on all cDNA. The paper's processing steps were these. Each sample was normalized by randomly selecting 1 million high-quality reads, each carrying a distinct molecular identifier. Reads sharing molecular identifiers were discarded rather than binned into consensus sequences. CDR3 identification, clonotype clustering and error correction used MiTCR with a Q25 quality threshold and the strictest error-elimination algorithm. A nonparametric unseen species model with Euler transformation was used to estimate lower-bound total TCR beta diversity. TCRdb itself trimmed the public reads at Q25 with fastp, ran MiXCR and retained productive beta chains. Rows matching on CDR3 protein sequence are summarized as one entry with the most common DNA and genes. TCRdb assigned the V and J calls; the authors' analysis was not used. The sample table lists roughly 2 million distinct CDR3 sequences, roughly 52% of them with a count of one. The ten most abundant clones make up 2.1% of the sample.

The source material was blood. This receptor was taken from a middle-aged woman in good health.

DNA sequence: TGTGCCAGCAGTTACTCAGACGGGAGCTCTGGGGCCAACGTCCTGACTTTC. This encodes CASSYSDGSSGANVLTF. The chain is assembled from TRBV6-5 and TRBJ2-6; TRBD2 is a possible D gene, resting on 6 matching bases. V and J are truncated by 0 bases and 0 bases respectively, leaving an intervening sequence of 9 bases. In the germline V gene, CDR1 corresponds to MNHEY and CDR2 to SVGAGI. The CDR3 holds 17 amino acids from the cysteine to the phenylalanine. Only CDR3 DNA remains: 51 bases, in frame from the first base.